These T cell receptor beta chains were read from a single sample in a study of long-term antiretroviral therapy in people with HIV. TCRdb's table, derived via immunoSEQ multiplex PCR, lists solely in-frame clones and lacks some. In the table there are about 20,000 clones, roughly nine tenths of which are singletons. Specimen: unsorted PBMCs, collected 4.2 years after starting antiretroviral therapy. These TCRs come from a man in his fifties or sixties with HIV. Both conserved end residues are part of each CDR3. The D gene is left open where the match is weak. Some rows mark clone size as missing; the rest say once, few, many or name a class of expanded clone.

V gene: TRBV27; clone size: .; J gene: TRBJ1-4; D gene: .; CDR3 DNA: TGTGCCAGCAGGATAGGGTCTCCTAATGAAAAACTGTTTTTT; CDR3 protein: CASRIGSPNEKLFF
V gene: TRBV19; clone size: .; J gene: TRBJ2-7; D gene: .; CDR3 DNA: TGTGCCAGTAGTATTGCCCACCCCTACGAGCAGTACTTC; CDR3 protein: CASSIAHPYEQYF
V gene: TRBV29-1; clone size: .; J gene: TRBJ1-1; D gene: TRBD1; CDR3 DNA: TGCAGCGTTGATACCGGGACAGGGGTAACTGAAGCTTTCTTT; CDR3 protein: CSVDTGTGVTEAFF
V gene: TRBV30; clone size: .; J gene: TRBJ1-6; D gene: .; CDR3 DNA: TGTGCCTGGGGAACAGGGAGCTCCTATAATTCACCCCTCCACTTT; CDR3 protein: CAWGTGSSYNSPLHF
V gene: TRBV6-1; clone size: .; J gene: TRBJ1-4; D gene: .; CDR3 DNA: TGTGCCACCGACGACAAGGCCCAGTCTCTCCTACTGTTTTTT; CDR3 protein: CATDDKAQSLLLFF
V gene: TRBV9; clone size: once; J gene: TRBJ2-2; D gene: TRBD1; CDR3 DNA: TGTGCCAGCAGCCCATACAGGGGCACCGGGGAGCTGTTTTTT; CDR3 protein: CASSPYRGTGELFF
V gene: TRBV27; clone size: .; J gene: TRBJ1-5; D gene: TRBD1; CDR3 DNA: TGTGCCAGCAGCCGACAGGGAAACAATCAGCCCCAGCATTTT; CDR3 protein: CASSRQGNNQPQHF
V gene: TRBV7-9; clone size: .; J gene: TRBJ1-3; D gene: TRBD1; CDR3 DNA: TGTGCCAGCAGCCAGGGGACAGGCCTACCTAGCTCTGGAAACACCATATATTTT; CDR3 protein: CASSQGTGLPSSGNTIYF
V gene: TRBV19; clone size: .; J gene: TRBJ2-3; D gene: TRBD2; CDR3 DNA: TGTGCCAGTAGTATCGGGGGGGCGACAGATACGCAGTATTTT; CDR3 protein: CASSIGGATDTQYF
V gene: TRBV5-4; clone size: .; J gene: TRBJ2-1; D gene: .; CDR3 DNA: TGTGCCAGCAGCTTGGGACAGCTCAATGAGCAGTTCTTC; CDR3 protein: CASSLGQLNEQFF
V gene: TRBV18; clone size: .; J gene: TRBJ1-1; D gene: .; CDR3 DNA: TGTGCCAGCTCCGCAGCTAACACTGAAGCTTTCTTT; CDR3 protein: CASSAANTEAFF
V gene: TRBV19; clone size: .; J gene: TRBJ1-1; D gene: .; CDR3 DNA: TGTGCCAGTAGTATTTTAGGTCAGCTGAACACTGAAGCTTTCTTT; CDR3 protein: CASSILGQLNTEAFF
V gene: TRBV11-2; clone size: .; J gene: TRBJ1-2; D gene: TRBD1; CDR3 DNA: TGTGCCAGCAGCTTAGGACAGGGAGCTGGCTACACCTTC; CDR3 protein: CASSLGQGAGYTF
V gene: TRBV6-1; clone size: .; J gene: TRBJ2-1; D gene: .; CDR3 DNA: TGTGCCAGCAGTGAAGACGTCTACCCCTTCCTGTTCTTC; CDR3 protein: CASSEDVYPFLFF
V gene: TRBV6-1; clone size: .; J gene: TRBJ2-7; D gene: TRBD1; CDR3 DNA: TGTGCCAGCAGACAGGGGGCGGCCTACGAGCAGTACTTC; CDR3 protein: CASRQGAAYEQYF
V gene: TRBV27; clone size: .; J gene: TRBJ2-7; D gene: .; CDR3 DNA: TGTGCCAGCAGTCCCTTAGGCAGGGGTTACTACGAGCAGTACTTC; CDR3 protein: CASSPLGRGYYEQYF
V gene: TRBV15; clone size: .; J gene: TRBJ2-1; D gene: .; CDR3 DNA: TGTGCCACCAGCAGAGATCTCGGGAATAGCGGCAATGAGCAGTTCTTC; CDR3 protein: CATSRDLGNSGNEQFF
V gene: TRBV29-1; clone size: .; J gene: TRBJ1-1; D gene: TRBD1; CDR3 DNA: TGCAGCGTTGAGGACAGGGAGGACACTGAAGCTTTCTTT; CDR3 protein: CSVEDREDTEAFF
V gene: TRBV20-1; clone size: .; J gene: TRBJ2-1; D gene: TRBD1; CDR3 DNA: TGCAGTGCTCCACCCGACAGGGGGCAGTTCTTC; CDR3 protein: CSAPPDRGQFF
V gene: TRBV15; clone size: once; J gene: TRBJ1-5; D gene: .; CDR3 DNA: TGTGCCTCTGGGACCGAGGAAGGGCAGCCCCAGCATTTT; CDR3 protein: CASGTEEGQPQHF
V gene: TRBV5-5; clone size: .; J gene: TRBJ2-7; D gene: .; CDR3 DNA: TGTGCCAGCAGCTTTCCGGACAGAAACTCCTACGAGCAGTACTTC; CDR3 protein: CASSFPDRNSYEQYF
V gene: TRBV11-2; clone size: .; J gene: TRBJ2-5; D gene: .; CDR3 DNA: TGTGCCAGCAGCTTAATCCGGGGGAGCCAAGAGACCCAGTACTTC; CDR3 protein: CASSLIRGSQETQYF
V gene: TRBV4-1; clone size: .; J gene: TRBJ2-3; D gene: TRBD2; CDR3 DNA: TGCGCCAGCAGCCAAGGGGGTGGGCCTAGCGGGTTAGATACGCAGTATTTT; CDR3 protein: CASSQGGGPSGLDTQYF
V gene: TRBV11-2; clone size: .; J gene: TRBJ2-7; D gene: .; CDR3 DNA: TGTGCCAGCAGCTGGGGGGACTCCTACGAGCAGTACTTC; CDR3 protein: CASSWGDSYEQYF
V gene: TRBV7-2; clone size: .; J gene: TRBJ2-1; D gene: .; CDR3 DNA: TGTGCCAGCAGCTTAGCGGGGGCAGGGCAATACAATGAGCAGTTCTTC; CDR3 protein: CASSLAGAGQYNEQFF
V gene: TRBV6-5; clone size: few; J gene: TRBJ2-1; D gene: TRBD2; CDR3 DNA: TGTGCCAGCAGTTACAGTCCCGGGGGGACCTACAATGAGCAGTTCTTC; CDR3 protein: CASSYSPGGTYNEQFF
V gene: TRBV7-2; clone size: .; J gene: TRBJ2-3; D gene: .; CDR3 DNA: TGTGCCAGCAGCGAGCCGGAATTCACAGATACGCAGTATTTT; CDR3 protein: CASSEPEFTDTQYF
V gene: TRBV5-1; clone size: .; J gene: TRBJ1-3; D gene: .; CDR3 DNA: TGCGCCAGCAGCTTGGAGGGAAGCACTGGAAACACCATATATTTT; CDR3 protein: CASSLEGSTGNTIYF
V gene: TRBV5-6; clone size: .; J gene: TRBJ1-2; D gene: .; CDR3 DNA: TGTGCCAGCAGCTTGGCCAGGGCCAGCTATGGCTACACCTTC; CDR3 protein: CASSLARASYGYTF
V gene: TRBV28; clone size: .; J gene: TRBJ1-2; D gene: .; CDR3 DNA: TGTGCCAGCAGTCAAGGAGACTATGGCTACACCTTC; CDR3 protein: CASSQGDYGYTF
V gene: TRBV5-1; clone size: .; J gene: TRBJ2-7; D gene: .; CDR3 DNA: TGCGCCAGCAGCTTGAACCCCCTACAGGTCTCCTACGAGCAGTACTTC; CDR3 protein: CASSLNPLQVSYEQYF
V gene: TRBV18; clone size: .; J gene: TRBJ1-1; D gene: .; CDR3 DNA: TGTGCCAGCTCACAGGGACTTGATGAAGCTTTCTTT; CDR3 protein: CASSQGLDEAFF